The 8 T cell receptor beta chains in this list originate from one sample, sequenced in a study of blood T cell repertoires in COVID-19. Using immunoSEQ multiplex PCR, the repertoire was profiled, and TCRdb retains in-frame clones only, with some absent. Seen here are about 270,000 clones, 85% to 90% observed once, and the top ten hold roughly 4.3%. What was sequenced was PBMCs or T cells enriched from blood (not recorded which). Receptors were obtained from a woman in her 30s with acute COVID-19.

This clone came up a few times. The V and J genes are TRBV6-2 or TRBV6-3 and TRBJ1-1; 8 nucleotides align to TRBD1. With 5 bases clipped from V and 3 bases from J, the junction kept 2 bases outside the gene matches. Germline CDR1 reads MNHEY; CDR2 reads SVGEGT. This CDR3 contains 13 residues. CDR3 coding DNA: TGTGCCAGCAGTGACAGGGGAGACACTGAAGCTTTCTTT. Protein: CASSDRGDTEAFF.

The CDR3 loop is CASSNRQNLGTDTQYF. The CDR3 DNA sequence: TGTGCCAGCAGCAATCGACAGAACCTGGGCACAGATACGCAGTATTTT. The V and J genes are TRBV11-3 and TRBJ2-3; D perhaps matches TRBD1 (5 bases). The CDR3 loop spans 16 amino acids. V was cut by 5 bases and J by 1 base, with 16 bases left in between. The germline gives CDR1 SGHNT, CDR2 YENEEA.

This chain uses TRBV2 with TRBJ2-3; TRBD2 might be the D (7 bases). Trimming pared 8 bases from V and 4 bases from J, leaving 19 bases between. Germline lookup yields CDR1 SNHLY and CDR2 FYNNEI. This CDR3 comprises 15 residues. The CDR3, as DNA: TGTGCCAGCGGGGGGGGTTCAGGGGCCCCAGATACGCAGTATTTT. Its protein is CASGGGSGAPDTQYF.

This clone came up once. This sequence joins TRBV29-1 and TRBJ1-1, with D possibly TRBD1 on 6 matching bases. Germline-derived CDR1 and CDR2 are SQVTM and ANQGSEA. The CDR3 consists of 13 residues. The V gene lost 4 bases and the J gene lost 5 bases, with 14 bases spanning the gap. CDR3 in DNA: TGCAGCGTTGGGGGTGCGGGGGCGACTGAAGCTTTCTTT. Residues: CSVGGAGATEAFF.

The genes are TRBV15 and TRBJ1-5; no clear D. V was clipped by 0 bases and J by 9 bases, with 6 bases between them. The CDR3 loop spans 12 amino acids. From germline, CDR1 is LNHNV and CDR2 YYDKDF (reference sequence). The CDR3 is CATSRDNRPQHF. CDR3 sequence (DNA): TGTGCCACCAGCAGAGATAATAGGCCCCAGCATTTT.

J is TRBJ2-7 and V is TRBV7-2; 15 nucleotides line up with TRBD2. CDR1 is SGHTA and CDR2 is FQGNSA in the germline V gene. CDR3 length equals 16 residues. V dropped 2 bases and J dropped 9; count of bases not matched to a gene: 8. This chain's CDR3 is CASSLNPGLAGGWQYF. The CDR3 region has the DNA TGTGCCAGCAGCTTAAATCCGGGACTAGCGGGAGGATGGCAGTACTTC.

A few counts support this clone. The gene calls are TRBV7-3 and TRBJ2-7; 9 bases align to TRBD1. The ends lost 6 bases at V and 1 base at J; junction bases unmatched: 4. Germline assignment: CDR1 SGHTA and CDR2 FQGTGA. This CDR3 contains 14 residues. As DNA, the CDR3 is TGTGCCAGCAGTGTGACAGGGGGGTCCTACGAGCAGTACTTC. Translated: CASSVTGGSYEQYF. The whole variable domain, remainder taken from reference TRBV7-3 and TRBJ2-7, is GAGVSQTPSNKVTEKGKYVELRCDPISGHTALYWYRQSLGQGPEFLIYFQGTGAADDSGLPNDRFFAVRPEGSVSTLKIQRTERGDSAVYLCASSVTGGSYEQYFGPGTRLTVT.

This clone was counted between two and nine times. The gene calls are TRBV5-6 and TRBJ1-4; D perhaps matches TRBD1 (6 bases). Trimming removed 4 bases from V and 8 bases from J, with 18 bases in between. Germline V gene lookup returns CDR1 SGHDT and CDR2 YYEEEE. This CDR3 is 15 amino acids long. CDR3 residues: CASSLHTGKDEKLFF. The CDR3 coding sequence is TGTGCCAGCAGCCTTCATACAGGGAAGGACGAAAAACTGTTTTTT.